This record looks at one T cell receptor beta chain sequence and its context. The data originate from a study of blood T cell repertoires in COVID-19. The CDR3 consists of 15 residues. From germline, CDR1 is LGHDT and CDR2 YNNKEL (reference sequence). V lost 4 bases and J lost 8; bases outside the gene matches: 12. Original analysis: Reference gene primers were amplified, and this amplification served to estimate nucleated cell counts. Sequencing used immunoSEQ multiplex PCR; TCRdb keeps in-frame clones, though not all of them. For V, J and clone size, that table is used; D and trimming come from the DNA. The sample has about 130,000 clones; around nine tenths are singletons.

Input material: PBMCs or T cells enriched from blood (not recorded which). This TCR was sampled from a woman aged 45-59 years who had recovered from COVID-19. J is TRBJ1-2 and V is TRBV3-1 (or the pseudogene TRBV3-2), with 8 nucleotides matching TRBD1. The CDR3 bases are TGTGCCAGCAGCCCTGAAGGGGGACAGGCCTTCGGCTACACCTTC. Its protein product is CASSPEGGQAFGYTF.